A selection of T cell receptor beta chains follows, all from one sample in a study of OX40 agonist ivuxolimab in advanced cancers. TCRdb's copy holds only in-frame clones and misses some; the assay was immunoSEQ multiplex PCR. The sample contains about 80,000 clones, 90% of which appear only once. The specimen comprised CD4+ or CD8+ T cells sorted from blood, sampled in a trial of the OX40 agonist ivuxolimab. The receptors were gathered from an adult with an advanced solid tumor such as melanoma, head and neck, liver or kidney cancer. Both conserved end residues are part of each CDR3. A D gene is named only where the DNA matches it firmly. Only some rows state a clone size, as once, few, many or a class for expanded clones.

>-|TRBV6-5|TRBJ2-1|TRBD1
TGTGCCAGCAGTTACGCCGGGACAGGGGGCCATGAGCAGTTCTTC
CASSYAGTGGHEQFF
>-|TRBV5-6|TRBJ2-3|TRBD2
TGTGCCAGCAGCTTGGTGGCGCGGGGGGGATTCACAGATACGCAGTATTTT
CASSLVARGGFTDTQYF
>-|TRBV27|TRBJ1-4|-
TGTGCCAGCAAGACAGCCATTATTTTT
CASKTAIIF
>-|TRBV25-1|TRBJ2-3|TRBD2
TGTGCCAGCACCCCAGCGGGAGGGCCCACAGATACGCAGTATTTT
CASTPAGGPTDTQYF
>-|TRBV6-1|TRBJ2-1|TRBD2
TGTGCCAGCAGGATCAGCGGGATTGGCAATGAGCAGTTCTTC
CASRISGIGNEQFF
>-|TRBV19|TRBJ2-6|-
TGTGCCAGTAGTCCCGAGGGTGCTGGGGCCAACGTCCTGACTTTC
CASSPEGAGANVLTF
>-|TRBV19|TRBJ2-3|-
TGTGCCTCTGAGGGGGGCCGAAGCACAGATACGCAGTATTTT
CASEGGRSTDTQYF
>-|TRBV9|TRBJ2-3|-
TGTGCCAGCAGCGTCGACCAAAACACAGATACGCAGTATTTT
CASSVDQNTDTQYF
>-|TRBV7-8|TRBJ2-2|TRBD1
TGTGCCAGCAGCTTCCCGGGACAGGGGTTCGGGGAGCTGTTTTTT
CASSFPGQGFGELFF
>-|TRBV2|TRBJ2-7|TRBD1
TGTGCCAGCAGTGAAGGGGACAGGCCACCCTACGAGCAGTACTTC
CASSEGDRPPYEQYF
>-|TRBV27|TRBJ2-1|-
TGTGCCAGCAGTCTAACCAGGGTCAACTCTGAGCAGTTCTTC
CASSLTRVNSEQFF
>-|TRBV5-1|TRBJ2-5|-
TGCGCCAGCAGCTTGCAGGGAGAGACCCAGTACTTC
CASSLQGETQYF
>-|TRBV10-2|TRBJ1-1|-
TGCGCCAGCAGTGACGTCGGGGGGAGCGGCACTGAAGCTTTCTTT
CASSDVGGSGTEAFF
>-|TRBV11-3|TRBJ1-2|TRBD1
TGTGCCAGCAGCTACCGACAGGGAATAGGCGGCTACACCTTC
CASSYRQGIGGYTF
>-|TRBV6-1|TRBJ1-2|-
TGTGCCAGCAGCTGGGGGGACTATGGCTACACCTTC
CASSWGDYGYTF
>-|TRBV4-1|TRBJ1-1|-
TGCGCCAGCAGCCAATACAGGGCCAGGGAAGAAGCTTTCTTT
CASSQYRAREEAFF
>-|TRBV30|TRBJ2-7|TRBD1
TGTGCCTGGAGTGCCCACGGACAGGGCGAGCAGTACTTC
CAWSAHGQGEQYF
>once|TRBV28|TRBJ2-7|-
TGTGCCAGCAGAACAGGAGGATACGAGCAGTACTTC
CASRTGGYEQYF
>few|TRBV7-2|TRBJ1-5|-
TGTGCCAGCAGCCCAGGGAGGAGTCAGCCCCAGCATTTT
CASSPGRSQPQHF
>-|TRBV6-1|TRBJ2-5|TRBD2
TGTGCCAGCAGTGAAATTGGCGGGAGGGCCGGGAAGACCCAGTACTTC
CASSEIGGRAGKTQYF
>-|TRBV6-1|TRBJ1-1|TRBD1
TGTGCCAGCAGTAGACAGGGGGCGAACACTGAAGCTTTCTTT
CASSRQGANTEAFF
>-|TRBV6-5|TRBJ1-2|TRBD1
TGTGCCAGCAGCCCGACAGGGCATGGCTACACCTTC
CASSPTGHGYTF
>once|TRBV18|TRBJ2-6|TRBD2
TGTGCCAGCTCTCCGGGACTAGCGGGAGATGAGACTGGGGCCAACGTCCTGACTTTC
CASSPGLAGDETGANVLTF
>few|TRBV2|TRBJ2-7|-
TGTGCCAGCAGTACAGGTAAAGCGAACGAGCAGTACTTC
CASSTGKANEQYF
>few|TRBV10-3|TRBJ2-7|-
TGTGCCATCAGTGAGTCTGCTTACAGGGAGTACGAGCAGTACTTC
CAISESAYREYEQYF
>-|TRBV2|TRBJ2-5|-
TGTGCCAGCCGTGGCCAAGAGACCCAGTACTTC
CASRGQETQYF